A selection of T cell receptor beta chains follows, all from one sample in a study of control samples from healthy donors and cancer patients. The assay was immunoSEQ multiplex PCR, and TCRdb's table has in-frame clones only and misses some. The sample lists tens of thousands of clones, about nine tenths occurring once. The sequenced sample consisted of blood. These TCRs come from a man aged 30-40 years in good health. Each CDR3 is given with its conserved first and last residue. The order of the fields is CDR3 protein, CDR3 DNA, D gene, J gene, clone size, V gene, CDR3 length. The D gene is left open where the match is weak. Clone size is stated in some rows and not others, as once, few, many or a class when expanded.

CASRVTGTRRNTIYF,TGTGCCAGCAGGGTAACAGGTACTCGAAGAAACACCATATATTTT,-,TRBJ1-3,-,TRBV6-5,15
CAWSSGLAGGLTDTQYF,TGTGCCTGGAGTTCAGGACTAGCGGGAGGCCTCACAGATACGCAGTATTTT,TRBD2,TRBJ2-3,-,TRBV30,17
CASLGTGLGTEAFF,TGTGCCAGCCTAGGGACAGGGCTAGGCACTGAAGCTTTCTTT,TRBD1,TRBJ1-1,-,TRBV28,14
CASSYSGGSGANVLTF,TGTGCCAGCAGTTACTCAGGGGGCTCTGGGGCCAACGTCCTGACTTTC,-,TRBJ2-6,-,TRBV6-5,16
CASSELAGVNEQFF,TGTGCCAGCAGTGAACTAGCGGGAGTGAATGAGCAGTTCTTC,TRBD2,TRBJ2-1,-,TRBV2,14
CATSIGYGYTF,TGTGCCACCAGCATAGGATATGGCTACACCTTC,-,TRBJ1-2,-,TRBV15,11
CASSGGQGGGYTIYF,TGTGCCAGCAGTGGTGGGCAGGGTGGCGGTTACACCATATATTTT,-,TRBJ1-3,-,TRBV2,15
CASRPLGSVREPQHF,TGCGCCAGCCGCCCATTGGGTTCGGTGAGGGAGCCCCAGCATTTT,-,TRBJ1-5,-,TRBV5-1,15
CASSKGDRKNSPLHF,TGTGCCAGCAGCAAAGGGGACAGGAAAAATTCACCCCTCCACTTT,-,TRBJ1-6,once,TRBV21-1,15
CASSGGREGSTDTQYF,TGTGCCAGCAGCGGAGGGCGGGAGGGAAGCACAGATACGCAGTATTTT,TRBD2,TRBJ2-3,-,TRBV5-8,16
CATSDPGGDVPYEQYF,TGTGCCACCAGTGACCCCGGGGGGGATGTCCCCTACGAGCAGTACTTC,TRBD2,TRBJ2-7,-,TRBV24-1,16
CASSQYSYSPYEQYF,TGTGCCAGCAGCCAATATAGTTACAGCCCCTACGAGCAGTACTTC,-,TRBJ2-7,-,TRBV14,15
CASSPGQLRVAFF,TGTGCCAGCAGCCCTGGACAGCTTCGAGTAGCTTTCTTT,-,TRBJ1-1,-,TRBV7-2,13
CASSLLGTKYNEQFF,TGTGCCAGCAGTCTCCTAGGGACAAAATACAATGAGCAGTTCTTC,-,TRBJ2-1,-,TRBV27,15
CASSISSGSSYEQYF,TGTGCCAGCTCCATTTCTAGCGGGAGCTCCTACGAGCAGTACTTC,TRBD2,TRBJ2-7,-,TRBV25-1,15
CASSLRESEAFF,TGTGCCAGCAGTTTAAGGGAATCTGAAGCTTTCTTT,-,TRBJ1-1,-,TRBV12-3/TRBV12-4,12
CASTPRRGPPNFEAFF,TGTGCCAGTACCCCCCGAAGAGGACCACCCAATTTTGAAGCTTTCTTT,-,TRBJ1-1,-,TRBV19,16
CASSLDGGYFYGYTF,TGTGCCAGCAGTTTAGACGGGGGCTATTTCTATGGCTACACCTTC,-,TRBJ1-2,-,TRBV28,15
CASSLAGQPQHF,TGTGCCAGCAGCTTGGCGGGTCAGCCCCAGCATTTT,-,TRBJ1-5,-,TRBV5-6,12
CASSLGSGNQPQHF,TGTGCCAGCAGCTTAGGCTCCGGCAATCAGCCCCAGCATTTT,-,TRBJ1-5,-,TRBV7-9,14
CASSWDRGRNQPQHF,TGTGCCAGCAGCTGGGACAGGGGGCGAAACCAGCCCCAGCATTTT,TRBD1,TRBJ1-5,-,TRBV7-8,15
CASRNRGRNTEAFF,TGTGCCAGCAGGAACAGGGGAAGGAACACTGAAGCTTTCTTT,TRBD1,TRBJ1-1,-,TRBV6-4,14
CASSSPLEAITEAFF,TGTGCCAGCAGCTCCCCTCTGGAGGCGATCACTGAAGCTTTCTTT,-,TRBJ1-1,-,TRBV7-8,15
CASRPFGGTGYTF,TGTGCCAGCAGACCATTTGGGGGAACTGGCTACACCTTC,-,TRBJ1-2,-,TRBV28,13
CATSRGLNEKLFF,TGTGCCACCAGCAGAGGTCTTAATGAAAAACTGTTTTTT,-,TRBJ1-4,-,TRBV15,13
CASSGSGGSTDTQYF,TGTGCCAGCAGTGGGAGCGGGGGAAGCACAGATACGCAGTATTTT,TRBD2,TRBJ2-3,-,TRBV6-7,15
CASSPDGHLTTSYNSPLHF,TGTGCCAGCTCACCGGATGGGCACCTTACTACCTCCTATAATTCACCCCTCCACTTT,-,TRBJ1-6,once,TRBV18,19
CAIKGLGENEQFF,TGTGCCATCAAGGGCTTGGGGGAAAATGAGCAGTTCTTC,-,TRBJ2-1,-,TRBV10-3,13
CASSRGQDSFPAFF,TGTGCCAGCAGCCGGGGACAGGATTCTTTTCCGGCTTTCTTT,TRBD1,TRBJ1-1,-,TRBV3-1/TRBV3-2,14
CASSLAGVANEQFF,TGTGCCAGCAGCTTAGCCGGGGTGGCTAATGAGCAGTTCTTC,-,TRBJ2-1,once,TRBV7-7,14
CASSFGSQPQHF,TGTGCCAGCAGTTTCGGGAGTCAGCCCCAGCATTTT,-,TRBJ1-5,-,TRBV12-3/TRBV12-4,12
CATSSGQGAWSDTEAFF,TGTGCCACCAGCAGTGGACAGGGAGCCTGGTCTGACACTGAAGCTTTCTTT,TRBD1,TRBJ1-1,-,TRBV15,17
CASSQAGVDEQFF,TGTGCCAGCAGCCAGGCGGGGGTCGATGAGCAGTTCTTC,TRBD2,TRBJ2-1,-,TRBV6-5,13
CAWSVLPAELGIYEQYF,TGTGCCTGGAGTGTACTCCCGGCGGAGTTGGGTATCTACGAGCAGTACTTC,-,TRBJ2-7,-,TRBV30,17
CSVEGLPGVQEKLFF,TGCAGCGTTGAAGGGTTACCCGGGGTTCAGGAAAAACTGTTTTTT,-,TRBJ1-4,-,TRBV29-1,15
CASSPQDRGPYEQYF,TGTGCCAGCAGCCCCCAGGACAGGGGCCCCTACGAGCAGTACTTC,TRBD1,TRBJ2-7,few,TRBV7-9,15
CASSVTGTLSNQPQHF,TGTGCCAGCAGTGTAACAGGGACTCTTAGCAATCAGCCCCAGCATTTT,-,TRBJ1-5,-,TRBV28,16
CASSSQGQLNTEAFF,TGCGCCAGCAGCTCCCAGGGACAGTTGAACACTGAAGCTTTCTTT,TRBD1,TRBJ1-1,-,TRBV5-1,15
CASSLEGTEAFF,TGTGCCAGCAGTTTAGAGGGCACTGAAGCTTTCTTT,-,TRBJ1-1,-,TRBV12-3/TRBV12-4,12
CASSIWESKNSPLHF,TGTGCCAGTAGTATCTGGGAGAGTAAAAACTCACCCCTCCACTTT,-,TRBJ1-6,-,TRBV19,15
CATSDLWDHAGLRNIQYF,TGTGCCACCAGTGATTTATGGGATCATGCAGGGTTGAGAAACATTCAGTACTTC,-,TRBJ2-4,-,TRBV24-1,18
CASSHEAPEHEKLFF,TGCGCCAGCAGCCACGAGGCTCCGGAGCATGAAAAACTGTTTTTT,-,TRBJ1-4,-,TRBV5-1,15
CASSSGLNNEQFF,TGTGCCAGCAGCTCAGGACTGAACAATGAGCAGTTCTTC,-,TRBJ2-1,once,TRBV7-9,13
CASSLFSGTASGPLHF,TGTGCCAGCAGTCTGTTCTCCGGGACAGCTTCGGGACCCCTCCACTTT,TRBD1,TRBJ1-6,-,TRBV27,16
CASSLARGNEQFF,TGCGCCAGCAGCTTGGCCAGGGGTAATGAGCAGTTCTTC,-,TRBJ2-1,-,TRBV5-1,13
CASQRGNTEAFF,TGCGCCAGCCAACGCGGGAACACTGAAGCTTTCTTT,-,TRBJ1-1,-,TRBV5-1,12
CASSFPQGGLNQPQHF,TGTGCCAGCAGTTTCCCACAGGGAGGACTCAATCAGCCCCAGCATTTT,-,TRBJ1-5,-,TRBV28,16
CASRPQGYANEKLFF,TGTGCCAGCAGACCTCAGGGGTACGCTAATGAAAAACTGTTTTTT,-,TRBJ1-4,-,TRBV7-2,15
CASSLGLVPGAAQYF,TGTGCCAGCAGCTTAGGTTTGGTGCCAGGGGCGGCGCAGTATTTT,-,TRBJ2-3,once,TRBV5-6,15
CASSVRGSGANVLTF,TGTGCCAGCAGCGTAAGGGGTTCTGGGGCCAACGTCCTGACTTTC,-,TRBJ2-6,-,TRBV9,15
CASSQVRGGGNSPLHF,TGTGCCAGCAGCCAAGTGAGGGGGGGCGGAAATTCACCCCTCCACTTT,-,TRBJ1-6,once,TRBV3-1/TRBV3-2,16
CSVVGAGNTEAFF,TGCAGCGTGGTGGGCGCCGGGAACACTGAAGCTTTCTTT,-,TRBJ1-1,-,TRBV29-1,13
CASSSYWPGNTEAFF,TGTGCCAGCAGCTCCTACTGGCCGGGGAACACTGAAGCTTTCTTT,-,TRBJ1-1,-,TRBV5-5,15
CASSETGGETQYF,TGCGCCAGCAGTGAGACCGGTGGTGAGACCCAGTACTTC,-,TRBJ2-5,-,TRBV10-1,13